The clone carrying this TCR beta chain has just a few counts. What it recognizes is unknown. Template material for amplifying TCR beta CDR3 regions consisted of RNA transcripts. TCR CDR3 underwent first-round RT-PCR with the HTBI primer set. One entry per CDR3 protein results from TCRdb running MiXCR on the multiplex PCR reads. The table lists around 700,000 distinct CDR3 sequences, about 35% of them singletons. Germline lookup yields CDR1 MNHNS and CDR2 SASEGT. The CDR3 has 14 residues. Losses at the gene ends were 5 bases for V and 5 bases for J; bases not matched to a gene: 5. The sample originates from a study of T cells in Graves' hyperthyroidism and ophthalmopathy. Whole-study findings and limits: Progression to ophthalmopathy was predicted a median of about six months early.

Sequenced input: blood. The chain recombines TRBV6-1 with TRBJ1-5; 8 bases are shared with TRBD1. The TCR comes from a woman aged 35 to 49 with Graves' hyperthyroidism. The CDR3 sequence is CASSRQGPDQPQHF. The DNA of the CDR3 is TGTGCCAGCAGTCGACAGGGGCCCGATCAGCCCCAGCATTTT.